This T cell receptor beta chain was sequenced during a study of blood T cell repertoires in COVID-19. In its sample, this clone was seen a few times. The CDR3 consists of 13 residues. CDR1 MNHEY and CDR2 SVGEGT come from the germline V gene. V shed 2 bases, J shed 5 bases, and the junction held 1 base outside the gene matches. The repertoire was sequenced with immunoSEQ multiplex PCR; TCRdb's copy has only in-frame clones and lacks some. The sample lists about 92,000 clones, roughly 85% occurring once. The sequence came from a woman between 55 and 75 years old with COVID-19, enrolled during active disease. This sequence joins TRBV6-2 or TRBV6-3 and TRBJ1-2, with 8 bases matching TRBD1. The source material was peripheral blood. Written as DNA, the CDR3 is TGTGCCAGCAGTTACAGGACAGGGTATGGCTACACCTTC. Amino acids: CASSYRTGYGYTF.